The rows below give T cell receptor beta chains drawn from one sample of a study of blood T cell repertoires in COVID-19. Profiled with immunoSEQ multiplex PCR; TCRdb holds only in-frame clones, not every one. The sample includes about 210,000 clones, 87% of them seen just once. The sequenced sample consisted of PBMCs or T cells enriched from blood (not recorded which). The receptors come from a man aged 30 to 45 in a cohort exposed to, infected with or recovered from COVID-19 (not recorded which). CDR3s leave out the opening cysteine and the closing phenylalanine or tryptophan. The D gene is left open where the match is weak.

>TRBV14|TRBJ1-3|NA
ASSPLEISPPNTIY
>TRBV5-8|TRBJ2-7|TRBD1
ASSFGTGVYEQY
>TRBV28|TRBJ2-1|TRBD1
ASSQSTGLYNEQF
>TRBV28|TRBJ2-7|NA
AVPTPREQY
>TRBV18|TRBJ1-2|NA
ASSQLDGSNYGYT
>TRBV7-9|TRBJ2-1|TRBD2
ASSSPGGAYNEQF
>TRBV7-2|TRBJ2-1|TRBD2
ASSSQRWAGAPYNEQF
>TRBV10-3|TRBJ1-5|NA
AISGGQSNQPQH
>TRBV5-1|TRBJ2-7|NA
ASSSDKNGRGRYEQY
>TRBV12-5|TRBJ2-3|TRBD2
ASGLTWTSGGFTDTQY
>TRBV5-6|TRBJ2-3|NA
ASSARRAGPTQY
>TRBV13|TRBJ2-2|TRBD2
ASSPRLAGRTGELF
>TRBV12-3/TRBV12-4|TRBJ1-2|TRBD1
ASRRTGSYGYT
>TRBV28|TRBJ1-5|NA
ASKEQRYSNQPQH
>TRBV5-1|TRBJ2-1|TRBD1
ASSSAGTGIYNEQF
>TRBV4-2|TRBJ2-1|NA
ASSLGGQEYNEQF
>TRBV28|TRBJ2-5|NA
ASSLLQETQY
>TRBV7-2|TRBJ2-7|TRBD2
ASRPGLDHYEQY
>TRBV7-2|TRBJ1-1|NA
ASSFWGGTMNTEAF
>TRBV19|TRBJ2-7|TRBD1
ASSRDRVSHEQY
>TRBV7-6|TRBJ1-6|NA
ASSLLEAGQNSPLH
>TRBV9|TRBJ2-1|TRBD2
ASSASGSPYNEQF
>TRBV24-1|TRBJ2-7|NA
ATSEGGYEQY
>TRBV28|TRBJ2-1|TRBD2
ASSSPTSGTNNEQF
>TRBV15|TRBJ1-2|TRBD1
ATSRDRGATYGYT
>TRBV7-8|TRBJ1-4|TRBD1
ASSQGTANEKLF
>TRBV18|TRBJ2-2|NA
ASSPGSLAITGELF
>TRBV7-6|TRBJ2-1|NA
ASSAWSGEYNEQF
>TRBV15|TRBJ2-1|TRBD2
ATRRGLAGNNEQF
>TRBV13|TRBJ1-2|TRBD1
ASSLGSAGQGAPYGYT
>TRBV2|TRBJ2-7|NA
ASSVNPGQTSEQY
>TRBV4-1|TRBJ2-7|NA
ASSHAEGPYEQY
>TRBV5-5|TRBJ1-2|NA
ASSLTDSHYGYT
>TRBV27|TRBJ2-7|TRBD2
ASSSGLAGALQY
>TRBV28|TRBJ2-1|TRBD2
ASRDSLAGNLGEQF